This TCR beta chain was sequenced for a study of radiation and T cells in renal cell carcinoma. This CDR3 contains 13 residues. CDR1 and CDR2 (germline): SGDLS, YYNGEE. The V gene lost 2 bases and the J gene lost 10 bases, with 12 bases spanning the gap. Specified treatment: 15 Gy SBRT to primary tumor, nephrectomy 4 weeks later. The table came from immunoSEQ multiplex PCR; TCRdb's copy has only in-frame clones and leaves some out. The sample shows about 13,000 clones, 30% to 35% of them seen only once. The sequence derives from a man between 60 and 70 years old with renal cell carcinoma. The genes are TRBV9 and TRBJ1-4; D is ambiguous. The sample consisted of tumor tissue, taken from a patient whose treatment included radiotherapy and nephrectomy. CDR3 loop: CASSVQVKGKLFF. DNA for the CDR3: TGTGCCAGCAGCGTGCAGGTGAAGGGAAAACTGTTTTTT.